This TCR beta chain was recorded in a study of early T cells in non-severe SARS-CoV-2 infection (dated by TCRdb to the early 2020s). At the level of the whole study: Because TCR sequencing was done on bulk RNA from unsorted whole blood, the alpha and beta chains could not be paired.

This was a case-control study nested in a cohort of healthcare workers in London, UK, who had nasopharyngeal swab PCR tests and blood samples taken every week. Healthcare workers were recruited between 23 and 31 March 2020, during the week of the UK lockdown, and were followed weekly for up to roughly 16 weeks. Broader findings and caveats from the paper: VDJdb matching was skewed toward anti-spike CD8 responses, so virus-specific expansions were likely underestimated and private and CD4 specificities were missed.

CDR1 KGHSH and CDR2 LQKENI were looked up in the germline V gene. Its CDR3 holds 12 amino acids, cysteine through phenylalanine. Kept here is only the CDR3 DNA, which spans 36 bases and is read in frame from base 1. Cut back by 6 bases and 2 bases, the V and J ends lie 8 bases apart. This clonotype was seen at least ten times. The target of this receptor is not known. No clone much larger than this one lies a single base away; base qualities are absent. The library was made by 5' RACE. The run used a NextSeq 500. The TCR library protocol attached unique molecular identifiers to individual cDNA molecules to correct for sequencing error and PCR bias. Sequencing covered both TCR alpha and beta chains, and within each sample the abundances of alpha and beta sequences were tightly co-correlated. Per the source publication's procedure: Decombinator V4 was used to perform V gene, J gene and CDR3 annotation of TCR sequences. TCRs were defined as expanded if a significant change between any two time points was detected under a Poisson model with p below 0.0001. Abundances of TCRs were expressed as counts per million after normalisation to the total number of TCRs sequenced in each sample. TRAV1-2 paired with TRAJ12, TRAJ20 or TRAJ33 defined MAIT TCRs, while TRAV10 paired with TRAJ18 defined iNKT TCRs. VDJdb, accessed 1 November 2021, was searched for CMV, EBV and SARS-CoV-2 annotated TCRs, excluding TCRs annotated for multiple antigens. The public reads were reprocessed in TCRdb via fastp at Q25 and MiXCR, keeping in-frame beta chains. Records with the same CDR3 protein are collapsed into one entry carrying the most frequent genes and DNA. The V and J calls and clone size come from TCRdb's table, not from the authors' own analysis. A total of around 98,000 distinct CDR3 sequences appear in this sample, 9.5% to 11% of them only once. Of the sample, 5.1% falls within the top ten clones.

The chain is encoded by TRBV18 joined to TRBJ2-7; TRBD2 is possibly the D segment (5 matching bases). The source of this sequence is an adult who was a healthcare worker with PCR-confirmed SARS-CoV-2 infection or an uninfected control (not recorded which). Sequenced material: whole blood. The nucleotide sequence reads TGTGCCAGCTCCGAGGGCCCCTACGAGCAGTACTTC. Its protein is CASSEGPYEQYF.